Below, 30 T cell receptor beta chains from the same sample are listed, as sequenced in a study of shared T cell receptors in the human thymus. Assay: immunoSEQ multiplex PCR; the TCRdb copy retains only in-frame clones and omits some. The sample consists of about 660,000 clones, about 90% of them appearing once. The same data also went into a second study, on human thymus T cells.

The sample comprised thymocytes. These receptors originate from a boy younger than two with a congenital heart defect.

V usage is TRBV4-3 and J usage is TRBJ2-1; possibly TRBD2 for D (6 bases). The CDR3 runs to 21 residues. The germline CDR1 and CDR2 sequences are LGHNA and YSLEER. V was pared by 0 bases and J by 4 bases, with 28 bases between. CDR3 residues: CASSQDTRRDVSPRKYNEQFF. The CDR3 DNA follows: TGCGCCAGCAGCCAAGATACCCGGCGGGATGTCAGTCCTCGCAAATACAATGAGCAGTTCTTC.

The chain joins TRBV15 to TRBJ2-7; 7 bases align to TRBD1. The V gene end was trimmed by 3 bases and the J gene end by 1 base; junction bases not matched to a gene: 6. The CDR3 has 15 residues. The germline V gene encodes CDR1 LNHNV and CDR2 YYDKDF (reference sequence). CDR3 DNA: TGTGCCACCAGCAGGGCTTGGACAGGTTCCTACGAGCAGTACTTC. Protein: CATSRAWTGSYEQYF. Filled out from reference TRBV15 and TRBJ2-7, the complete variable domain reads DAMVIQNPRYQVTQFGKPVTLSCSQTLNHNVMYWYQQKSSQAPKLLFHYYDKDFNNEADTPDNFQSRRPNTSFCFLDIRSPGLGDTAMYLCATSRAWTGSYEQYFGPGTRLTVT.

The rearrangement joins TRBV4-3 to TRBJ1-3; 9 nucleotides line up with TRBD1. Germline CDR1 and CDR2: LGHNA and YSLEER. The CDR3 is 18 residues long. Trimming took 3 bases from V and 5 from J; bases not matched to a gene: 14. In DNA form, the CDR3 reads TGCGCCAGCAGCCATACCTTCCGGGACAGGGAAGCCAGAAACACCATATATTTT. Its translation: CASSHTFRDREARNTIYF.

This chain uses TRBV6-5 with TRBJ2-2; TRBD1 aligns across 11 bases. The V segment lost 5 bases and the J segment 7 bases; nucleotides outside the gene matches: 3. The CDR3 loop spans 14 amino acids. Germline CDR1 reads MNHEY; CDR2 reads SVGAGI. Here the CDR3 reads CASSKGTGGGELFF. CDR3 coding DNA: TGTGCCAGCAGTAAGGGGACAGGGGGCGGGGAGCTGTTTTTT.

The V and J genes are TRBV6-5 and TRBJ2-1; D perhaps matches TRBD2 (6 bases). V shed 6 bases and J shed 1 base, with 10 bases lying between them. The CDR3 has 14 amino acids. Per the germline V gene, CDR1 is MNHEY and CDR2 is SVGAGI. CDR3 DNA sequence: TGTGCCAGCAGAGGACTATTTTCCTACAATGAGCAGTTCTTC. Its translation: CASRGLFSYNEQFF.

J is TRBJ2-6 and V is TRBV14, with D possibly TRBD2 on 5 matching bases. The CDR3 contains 16 residues. V shed 4 bases and J shed 1 base, with 11 bases lying between them. Germline lookup yields CDR1 SGHDN and CDR2 FVKESK. CDR3 nucleotide sequence: TGTGCCAGCAGCCCCCTAGCCTGTTCTGGGGCCAACGTCCTGACTTTC. The encoded protein is CASSPLACSGANVLTF.

This clone was seen a few times. The V call is TRBV6-1, the J call TRBJ1-4; D is possibly TRBD1 (5 bases). Trimming removed 3 bases from V and 8 bases from J, with 16 bases in between. Germline V gene lookup returns CDR1 MNHNS and CDR2 SASEGT. CDR3 length: 15 residues. As DNA, the CDR3 is TGTGCCAGCAGTGATCACGGGGGAAAGAGAGAAAAACTGTTTTTT. It is translated as CASSDHGGKREKLFF.

Here the CDR3 reads CASSLRGGRDEQYF. As DNA, the CDR3 is TGTGCCAGCAGTTTACGCGGGGGTCGGGACGAGCAGTACTTC. The chain carries TRBV28 and TRBJ2-7; 7 bases line up with TRBD2. Germline values: CDR1 MDHEN, CDR2 SYDVKM. V gave up 2 bases and J gave up 5 bases; unmatched junction bases: 6. The CDR3 has 14 residues. The full variable domain, rest sourced from reference TRBV28 and TRBJ2-7, is DVKVTQSSRYLVKRTGEKVFLECVQDMDHENMFWYRQDPGLGLRLIYFSYDVKMKEKGDIPEGYSVSREKKERFSLILESASTNQTSMYLCASSLRGGRDEQYFGPGTRLTVT.

The chain combines TRBV10-3 with TRBJ2-7; 7 bases line up with TRBD2. Germline V gene sequence: CDR1 ENHRY, CDR2 SYGVKD. This CDR3 has 15 amino acids. Trimming took 0 bases from V and 4 from J; bases not matched to a gene: 6. CDR3: CAISESQAGVYEQYF. The CDR3 coding sequence is TGTGCCATCAGTGAGTCGCAGGCGGGGGTGTACGAGCAGTACTTC.

The gene calls are TRBV7-8 and TRBJ2-1; the match to TRBD2 covers 10 bases. The CDR3 length is 15 residues. From germline, CDR1 is SGHVS and CDR2 FQNEAQ. V dropped 2 bases and J dropped 10; count of bases not matched to a gene: 8. The CDR3 is CASSLSLAGVREQFF. CDR3 DNA sequence: TGTGCCAGCAGCTTATCCCTAGCGGGAGTCCGAGAGCAGTTCTTC.

The rearrangement uses TRBV7-9 and TRBJ1-4; possibly TRBD1 for D (5 bases). This CDR3 is built from 15 residues. CDR1 and CDR2 from the germline V gene are SEHNR and FQNEAQ (reference sequence). V was clipped by 6 bases and J by 8 bases, with 19 bases between them. The CDR3 region is CASSLGVMGGEKLFF. The CDR3 DNA sequence: TGTGCCAGCAGTCTAGGGGTTATGGGTGGCGAAAAACTGTTTTTT.

The sample holds a few counts of this clone. The chain combines TRBV27 with TRBJ2-1; 8 bases map to TRBD1. Per the germline V gene, CDR1 is MNHEY and CDR2 is SMNVEV (reference sequence). The CDR3 spans 15 residues. V lost 2 bases, J lost 5 bases, and 5 bases stayed unmatched. The CDR3: CASSLAGGWNNEQFF. Here the CDR3 DNA reads TGTGCCAGCAGTTTAGCAGGGGGCTGGAACAATGAGCAGTTCTTC.

V gene TRBV11-2 combines with J gene TRBJ1-1; 7 positions agree with TRBD1. The CDR3 has 15 residues. With 5 bases clipped from V and 7 bases from J, the junction kept 13 bases outside the gene matches. Germline V gene data show CDR1 as SGHAT and CDR2 as FQNNGV. The CDR3 DNA is TGTGCCAGCAGCCGACAGGGTGCGTCGGGGGTTGAAGCTTTCTTT. This sequence encodes CASSRQGASGVEAFF.

J is TRBJ2-1 and V is TRBV2; D gene unclear. This CDR3 is built from 15 residues. V lost 1 base, J lost 4 bases, and 11 bases lay in between. In germline, CDR1 is SNHLY, CDR2 FYNNEI. CDR3 residues: CASSEERPRYNEQFF. In nucleotides, the CDR3 is TGTGCCAGCAGTGAAGAGCGACCGAGATACAATGAGCAGTTCTTC.

V is TRBV15 and J is TRBJ2-6, with 7 bases identical to TRBD1. Looked up from germline, CDR1 is LNHNV and CDR2 is YYDKDF (reference sequence). V gave up 5 bases and J gave up 0 bases; unmatched junction bases: 1. This CDR3 region has 15 residues. The CDR3 protein is CATSHRGSGANVLTF. Written as DNA, the CDR3 is TGTGCCACCAGCCACAGGGGCTCTGGGGCCAACGTCCTGACTTTC.

V gene TRBV25-1 combines with J gene TRBJ2-5; D may be TRBD1 (6 bases). Trimming stripped 5 bases from V and 0 bases from J, with 16 bases between. There are 16 residues in the CDR3. Germline CDR1 reads MGHDK; CDR2 reads SYGVNS. The CDR3 DNA sequence: TGTGCCAGCAGTCCCCCTGGGGGCCCGGACCAAGAGACCCAGTACTTC. It yields the protein CASSPPGGPDQETQYF.

The chain combines TRBV28 with TRBJ2-7; TRBD2 might be the D (5 bases). The CDR3 totals 18 residues. V dropped 5 bases and J dropped 0 bases, with 23 bases sitting between them. The germline V gene has CDR1 MDHEN and CDR2 SYDVKM. The CDR3 region is CASSRTSFSFSFSYEQYF. The CDR3 DNA follows: TGTGCCAGCAGTAGGACTTCTTTTAGCTTCTCTTTCTCCTACGAGCAGTACTTC.

The rearrangement links TRBV6-6 to TRBJ1-1; 7 bases align to TRBD1. In germline, CDR1 is MNHNY, CDR2 SVGAGI (reference sequence). This CDR3 is built from 12 residues. Trimming cost V 6 bases and J 7 bases; bases outside gene matches: 5. In DNA form, the CDR3 reads TGTGCCAGCAGGATACGGACAGGTGAAGCTTTCTTT. Amino acid sequence: CASRIRTGEAFF.

In its sample, this clone was seen a few times. The chain recombines TRBV4-3 with TRBJ1-1; D not resolved. The V and J ends lost 0 bases and 3 bases respectively, with 11 bases between them. The germline CDR1 and CDR2 sequences are LGHNA and YSLEER. The CDR3 sequence is 15 residues long. The CDR3 spells CASSQDAGEDTEAFF. For the CDR3, the DNA is TGCGCCAGCAGCCAAGATGCTGGGGAGGACACTGAAGCTTTCTTT.

The chain recombines TRBV5-6 with TRBJ2-4; a possible D gene is TRBD1 (6 bases). The CDR3 runs 17 residues. The germline V gene has CDR1 SGHDT and CDR2 YYEEEE. V gave up 0 bases and J gave up 0 bases, with 13 bases separating them. In nucleotides, the CDR3 is TGTGCCAGCAGCTTGGGGGACAAGGGGTTAGCCAAAAACATTCAGTACTTC. It specifies CASSLGDKGLAKNIQYF.

This clone was recorded once. CDR3 residues: CASRLAGENEQFF. The CDR3 DNA sequence: TGTGCCAGCCGACTAGCGGGGGAAAATGAGCAGTTCTTC. The chain is built from TRBV19 and TRBJ2-1, with 12 bases that match TRBD2. The CDR3 has 13 amino acids. The J segment lost 7 bases and the V segment lost 9 bases, leaving 4 bases of the junction unmatched. The germline V gene has CDR1 LNHDA and CDR2 SQIVND (reference sequence).

The chain joins TRBV5-1 to TRBJ1-1; D possibly corresponds to TRBD1 (5 bases). V lost 0 bases to trimming and J lost 0 bases, with 12 bases between them. The CDR3 runs to 16 residues. Germline V gene lookup returns CDR1 SGHRS and CDR2 YFSETQ. The CDR3 DNA follows: TGCGCCAGCAGCTTGGGAAGACAGTGCATGAACACTGAAGCTTTCTTT. It translates to CASSLGRQCMNTEAFF.

This sequence joins TRBV14 and TRBJ2-2; TRBD1 is a possible D gene (5 bases). This CDR3 region has 15 residues. The germline CDR1 and CDR2 sequences are SGHDN and FVKESK. Trimming removed 4 bases from V and 2 bases from J, with 11 bases in between. The CDR3 nucleotides are TGTGCCAGCAGCCGCTACAGGAGAAACACCGGGGAGCTGTTTTTT. It yields the protein CASSRYRRNTGELFF.

The chain couples TRBV4-1 to TRBJ2-3; a weak D match, TRBD2 (6 bases). V lost 2 bases, J lost 6 bases, and 9 bases lay in between. The CDR3 is 13 amino acids. Per germline, CDR1 MGHRA and CDR2 YSYEKL. CDR3 nucleotide sequence: TGCGCCAGCAGCCAACGAAGCGGGGATACGCAGTATTTT. Protein sequence: CASSQRSGDTQYF.

The chain uses TRBV5-1 and TRBJ1-2; D is perhaps TRBD1 (6 bases). This CDR3 has 13 amino acids. Germline assignment: CDR1 SGHRS and CDR2 YFSETQ. V gave up 4 bases and J gave up 6 bases, with 13 bases separating them. CDR3 in amino acids: CASSTRGGHGYTF. The DNA of the CDR3 is TGCGCCAGCAGCACCAGGGGCGGGCATGGCTACACCTTC.

The chain couples TRBV6-6 to TRBJ2-1, with 11 nucleotides matching TRBD1. In germline, CDR1 is MNHNY, CDR2 SVGAGI (reference sequence). The junction had 5 bases not matched to a gene; V was cut back by 4 bases and J by 3 bases. The CDR3 has 16 amino acids. The CDR3 spells CASSFPDRGLYNEQFF. CDR3 sequence (DNA): TGTGCCAGCAGTTTCCCGGACAGGGGGCTCTACAATGAGCAGTTCTTC.

This clone was seen just once. V gene TRBV4-1 combines with J gene TRBJ2-5, with TRBD2 matching over 9 bases. Unmatched junction bases numbered 3, after V lost 4 bases and J lost 0 bases. This CDR3 contains 15 residues. CDR1 is MGHRA and CDR2 is YSYEKL in the germline V gene. CDR3 DNA sequence: TGCGCCAGCAGCCGAGCTAGCGGGAACCAAGAGACCCAGTACTTC. Its translation: CASSRASGNQETQYF.

The chain combines TRBV7-2 with TRBJ2-5, with 8 positions matching TRBD2. Germline V gives CDR1 SGHTA, CDR2 FQGNSA. The CDR3 spans 17 residues. Trimming at V came to 1 base and at J to 4 bases, leaving 11 bases not matched to a gene. In DNA, the CDR3 is TGTGCCAGCAGCTTAGATCCGGGACTAGAGGGATCAGAGACCCAGTACTTC. Translated: CASSLDPGLEGSETQYF.

This chain uses TRBV4-3 with TRBJ2-7; 10 bases line up with TRBD2. This CDR3 has 18 amino acids. Per germline, CDR1 LGHNA and CDR2 YSLEER. The V gene end was trimmed by 4 bases and the J gene end by 3 bases; junction bases not matched to a gene: 15. CDR3: CASSPQSDWTSGRYEQYF. The CDR3 nucleotides read TGCGCCAGCAGCCCCCAGTCCGACTGGACTAGCGGCCGCTACGAGCAGTACTTC.

The rearrangement joins TRBV5-4 to TRBJ1-6, with D uncertain. Trimming cost V 0 bases and J 0 bases, with 4 bases left between them. This CDR3 is built from 15 residues. CDR1 and CDR2 from the germline V gene are SGHNT and YYREEE (reference sequence). CDR3 coding DNA: TGTGCCAGCAGCTTGGGCAGCTCCTATAATTCACCCCTCCACTTT. Its protein product is CASSLGSSYNSPLHF.